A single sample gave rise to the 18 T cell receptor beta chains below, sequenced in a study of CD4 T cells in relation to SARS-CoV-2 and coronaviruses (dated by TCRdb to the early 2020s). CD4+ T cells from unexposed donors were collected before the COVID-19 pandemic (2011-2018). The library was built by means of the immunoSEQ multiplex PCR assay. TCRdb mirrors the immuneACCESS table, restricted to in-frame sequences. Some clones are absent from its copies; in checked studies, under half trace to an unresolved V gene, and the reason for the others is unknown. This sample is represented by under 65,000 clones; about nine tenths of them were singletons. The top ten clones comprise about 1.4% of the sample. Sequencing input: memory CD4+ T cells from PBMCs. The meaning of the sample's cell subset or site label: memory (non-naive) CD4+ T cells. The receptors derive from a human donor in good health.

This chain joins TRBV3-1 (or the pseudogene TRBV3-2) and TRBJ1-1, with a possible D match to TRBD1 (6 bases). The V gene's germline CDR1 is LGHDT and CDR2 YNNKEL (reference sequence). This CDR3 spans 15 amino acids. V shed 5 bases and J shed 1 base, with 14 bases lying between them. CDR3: CASSYTGSGNTEAFF. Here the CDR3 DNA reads TGTGCCAGCAGCTATACAGGGTCCGGGAACACTGAAGCTTTCTTT.

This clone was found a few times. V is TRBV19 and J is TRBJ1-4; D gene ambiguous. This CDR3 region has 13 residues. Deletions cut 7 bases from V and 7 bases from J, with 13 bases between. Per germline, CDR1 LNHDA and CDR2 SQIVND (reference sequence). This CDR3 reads CASTRGGGEKLFF. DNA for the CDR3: TGTGCCAGTACGCGGGGTGGAGGTGAAAAACTGTTTTTT. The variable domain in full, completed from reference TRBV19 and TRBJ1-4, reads DGGITQSPKYLFRKEGQNVTLSCEQNLNHDAMYWYRQDPGQGLRLIYYSQIVNDFQKGDIAEGYSVSREKKESFPLTVTSAQKNPTAFYLCASTRGGGEKLFFGSGTQLSVL.

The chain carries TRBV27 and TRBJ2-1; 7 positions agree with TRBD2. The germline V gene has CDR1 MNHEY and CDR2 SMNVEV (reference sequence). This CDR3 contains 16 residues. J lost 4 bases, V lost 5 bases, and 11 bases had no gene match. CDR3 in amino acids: CASSPQRGLQYNEQFF. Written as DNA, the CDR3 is TGTGCCAGCAGTCCCCAGCGGGGACTCCAATACAATGAGCAGTTCTTC.

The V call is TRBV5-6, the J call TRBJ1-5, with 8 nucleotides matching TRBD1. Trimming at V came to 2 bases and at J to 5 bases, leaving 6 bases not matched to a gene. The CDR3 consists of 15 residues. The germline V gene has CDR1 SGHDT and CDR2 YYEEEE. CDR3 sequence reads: CASSLLQGVDQPQHF. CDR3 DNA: TGTGCCAGCAGCTTATTACAGGGGGTTGATCAGCCCCAGCATTTT.

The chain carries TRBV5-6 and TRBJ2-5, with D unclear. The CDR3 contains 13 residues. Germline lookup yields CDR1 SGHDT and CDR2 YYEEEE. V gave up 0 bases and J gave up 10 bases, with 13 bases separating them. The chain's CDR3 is CASSLASPLGQYF. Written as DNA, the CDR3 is TGTGCCAGCAGCTTGGCATCTCCTCTGGGCCAGTACTTC. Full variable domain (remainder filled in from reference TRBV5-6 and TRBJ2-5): DAGVTQSPTHLIKTRGQQVTLRCSPKSGHDTVSWYQQALGQGPQFIFQYYEEEERQRGNFPDRFSGHQFPNYSSELNVNALLLGDSALYLCASSLASPLGQYFGPGTRLLVL.

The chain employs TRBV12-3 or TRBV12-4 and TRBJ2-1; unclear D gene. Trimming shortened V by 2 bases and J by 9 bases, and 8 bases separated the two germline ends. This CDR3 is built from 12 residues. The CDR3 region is CASSLLQFEQFF. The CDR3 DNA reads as TGTGCCAGCAGTTTACTACAATTTGAGCAGTTCTTC.

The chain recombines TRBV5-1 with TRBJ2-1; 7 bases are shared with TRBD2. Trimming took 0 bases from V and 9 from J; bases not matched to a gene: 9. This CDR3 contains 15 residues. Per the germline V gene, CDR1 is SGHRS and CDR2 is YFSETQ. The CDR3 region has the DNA TGCGCCAGCAGCTTGGCCGGCGGGAGCGTGGGTGAGCAGTTCTTC. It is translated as CASSLAGGSVGEQFF.

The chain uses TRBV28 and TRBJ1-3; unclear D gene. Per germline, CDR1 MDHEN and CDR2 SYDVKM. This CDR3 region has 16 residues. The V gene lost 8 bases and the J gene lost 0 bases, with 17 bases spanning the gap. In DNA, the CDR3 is TGTGCCAGCGCCCCGCCCGGGGTTGGCTCTGGAAACACCATATATTTT. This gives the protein CASAPPGVGSGNTIYF.

The CDR3 sequence: CASTDRGRGRNVAGELFF. CDR3 nucleotides: TGTGCCAGCACTGACAGGGGGAGAGGGAGAAACGTGGCCGGGGAGCTGTTTTTT. The chain carries TRBV28 and TRBJ2-2, with 9 bases aligning to TRBD1. Germline CDR1 is MDHEN and CDR2 is SYDVKM. This CDR3 region has 18 residues. V gave up 7 bases and J gave up 6 bases; unmatched junction bases: 18. Looking up the rest from reference TRBV28 and TRBJ2-2 gives the full variable domain: DVKVTQSSRYLVKRTGEKVFLECVQDMDHENMFWYRQDPGLGLRLIYFSYDVKMKEKGDIPEGYSVSREKKERFSLILESASTNQTSMYLCASTDRGRGRNVAGELFFGEGSRLTVL.

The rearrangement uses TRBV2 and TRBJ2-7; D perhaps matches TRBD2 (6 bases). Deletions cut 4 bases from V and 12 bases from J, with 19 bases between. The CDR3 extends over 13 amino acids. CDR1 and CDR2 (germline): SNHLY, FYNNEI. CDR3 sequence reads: CASSGEVLFPVYF. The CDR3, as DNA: TGTGCCAGCAGTGGGGAGGTACTCTTCCCGGTGTACTTC.

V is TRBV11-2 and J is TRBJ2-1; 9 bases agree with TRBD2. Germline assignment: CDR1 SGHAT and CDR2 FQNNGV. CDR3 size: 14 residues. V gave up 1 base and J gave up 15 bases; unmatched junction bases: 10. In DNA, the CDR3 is TGTGCCAGCAGCTTAGCACTAGCGGGCCAGGTCCTGTTCTTC. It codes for CASSLALAGQVLFF.

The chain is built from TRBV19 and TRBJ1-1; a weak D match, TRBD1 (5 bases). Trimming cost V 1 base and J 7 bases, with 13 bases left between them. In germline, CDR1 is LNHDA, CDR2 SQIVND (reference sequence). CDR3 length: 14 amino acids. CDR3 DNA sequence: TGTGCCAGTAGTATAGGGGGCGACAGCCGTGAAGCTTTCTTT. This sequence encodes CASSIGGDSREAFF.

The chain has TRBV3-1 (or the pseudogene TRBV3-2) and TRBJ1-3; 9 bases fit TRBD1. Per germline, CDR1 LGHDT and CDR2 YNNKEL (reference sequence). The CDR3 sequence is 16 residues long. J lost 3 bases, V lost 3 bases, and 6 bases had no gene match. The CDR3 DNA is TGTGCCAGCAGCCATACAGGGGGCGCGGGTGGAAACACCATATATTTT. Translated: CASSHTGGAGGNTIYF.

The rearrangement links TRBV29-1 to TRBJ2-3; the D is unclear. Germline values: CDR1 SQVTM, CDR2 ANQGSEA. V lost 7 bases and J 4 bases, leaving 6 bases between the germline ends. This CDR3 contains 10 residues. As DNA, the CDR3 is TGCAGCGCGCGTTCAGATACGCAGTATTTT. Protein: CSARSDTQYF.

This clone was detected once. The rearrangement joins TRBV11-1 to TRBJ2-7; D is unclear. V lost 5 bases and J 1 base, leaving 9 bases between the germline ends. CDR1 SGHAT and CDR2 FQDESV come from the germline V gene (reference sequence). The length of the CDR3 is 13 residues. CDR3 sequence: CASSPDISYEQYF. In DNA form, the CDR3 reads TGTGCCAGCAGCCCCGACATTTCCTACGAGCAGTACTTC.

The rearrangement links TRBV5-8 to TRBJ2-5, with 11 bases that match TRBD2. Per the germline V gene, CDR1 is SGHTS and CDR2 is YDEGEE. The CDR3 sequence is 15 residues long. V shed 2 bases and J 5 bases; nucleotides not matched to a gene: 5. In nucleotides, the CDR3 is TGTGCCAGCAGCTTTAGCGGGAGGGCAGGGGAGACCCAGTACTTC. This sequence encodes CASSFSGRAGETQYF.

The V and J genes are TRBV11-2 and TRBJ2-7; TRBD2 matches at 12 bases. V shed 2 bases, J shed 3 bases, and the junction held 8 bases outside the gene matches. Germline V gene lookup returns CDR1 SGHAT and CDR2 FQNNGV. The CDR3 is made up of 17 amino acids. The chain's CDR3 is CASSLRGAGLAGYEQYF. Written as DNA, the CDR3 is TGTGCCAGCAGCTTAAGGGGAGCGGGACTAGCGGGCTACGAGCAGTACTTC.

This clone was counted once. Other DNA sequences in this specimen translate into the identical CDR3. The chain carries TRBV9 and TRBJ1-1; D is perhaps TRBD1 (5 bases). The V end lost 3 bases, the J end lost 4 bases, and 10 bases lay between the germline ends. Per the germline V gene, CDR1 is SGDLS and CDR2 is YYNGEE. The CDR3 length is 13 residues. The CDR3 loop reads CASSGGVSTEAFF. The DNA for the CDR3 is TGTGCCAGCAGCGGGGGGGTGAGCACTGAAGCTTTCTTT.